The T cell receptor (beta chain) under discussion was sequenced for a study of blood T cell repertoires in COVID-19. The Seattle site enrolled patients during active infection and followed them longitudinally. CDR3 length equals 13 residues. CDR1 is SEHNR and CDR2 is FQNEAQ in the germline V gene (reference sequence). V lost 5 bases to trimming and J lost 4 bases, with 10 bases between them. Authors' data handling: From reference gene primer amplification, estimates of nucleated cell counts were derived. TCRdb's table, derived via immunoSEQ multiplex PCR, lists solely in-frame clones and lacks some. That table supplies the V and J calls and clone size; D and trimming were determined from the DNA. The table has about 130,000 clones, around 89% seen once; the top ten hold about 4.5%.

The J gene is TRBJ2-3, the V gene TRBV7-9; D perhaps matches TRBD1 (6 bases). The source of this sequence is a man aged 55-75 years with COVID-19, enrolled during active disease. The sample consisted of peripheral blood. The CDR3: CASSPRGPDTQYF. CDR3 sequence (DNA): TGTGCCAGCAGCCCCAGGGGCCCAGATACGCAGTATTTT.